This T cell receptor beta chain was identified in a study of shared clonotypes between healthy human individuals. Trimming removed 5 bases from V and 5 bases from J, with 6 bases in between. The CDR3 runs to 12 residues. The germline V gene encodes CDR1 SEHNR and CDR2 FQNEAQ (reference sequence). Points on this clone: Antigen unknown.

Findings and limits, study-wide: Naive CD4 clonotypes overlapped across a handful of donors at roughly 4.5%.

CD8 cells classed as naive were CD45RO-negative and positively selected for CCR7, excluding terminally differentiated effector memory CD45RA+ cells. The repertoire was sequenced with immunoSEQ multiplex PCR; TCRdb's copy has only in-frame clones and lacks some. This sample has about 2 million clones, with about 95% found just once. The clonotype originates from a man younger than 35 in good health. Material: naive CD8+ T cells sorted from blood. The rearrangement links TRBV7-9 to TRBJ2-2; D remains unclear. CDR3 nucleotide sequence: TGTGCCAGCAGCACCGGGACCGGGGAGCTGTTTTTT. This codes for CASSTGTGELFF.